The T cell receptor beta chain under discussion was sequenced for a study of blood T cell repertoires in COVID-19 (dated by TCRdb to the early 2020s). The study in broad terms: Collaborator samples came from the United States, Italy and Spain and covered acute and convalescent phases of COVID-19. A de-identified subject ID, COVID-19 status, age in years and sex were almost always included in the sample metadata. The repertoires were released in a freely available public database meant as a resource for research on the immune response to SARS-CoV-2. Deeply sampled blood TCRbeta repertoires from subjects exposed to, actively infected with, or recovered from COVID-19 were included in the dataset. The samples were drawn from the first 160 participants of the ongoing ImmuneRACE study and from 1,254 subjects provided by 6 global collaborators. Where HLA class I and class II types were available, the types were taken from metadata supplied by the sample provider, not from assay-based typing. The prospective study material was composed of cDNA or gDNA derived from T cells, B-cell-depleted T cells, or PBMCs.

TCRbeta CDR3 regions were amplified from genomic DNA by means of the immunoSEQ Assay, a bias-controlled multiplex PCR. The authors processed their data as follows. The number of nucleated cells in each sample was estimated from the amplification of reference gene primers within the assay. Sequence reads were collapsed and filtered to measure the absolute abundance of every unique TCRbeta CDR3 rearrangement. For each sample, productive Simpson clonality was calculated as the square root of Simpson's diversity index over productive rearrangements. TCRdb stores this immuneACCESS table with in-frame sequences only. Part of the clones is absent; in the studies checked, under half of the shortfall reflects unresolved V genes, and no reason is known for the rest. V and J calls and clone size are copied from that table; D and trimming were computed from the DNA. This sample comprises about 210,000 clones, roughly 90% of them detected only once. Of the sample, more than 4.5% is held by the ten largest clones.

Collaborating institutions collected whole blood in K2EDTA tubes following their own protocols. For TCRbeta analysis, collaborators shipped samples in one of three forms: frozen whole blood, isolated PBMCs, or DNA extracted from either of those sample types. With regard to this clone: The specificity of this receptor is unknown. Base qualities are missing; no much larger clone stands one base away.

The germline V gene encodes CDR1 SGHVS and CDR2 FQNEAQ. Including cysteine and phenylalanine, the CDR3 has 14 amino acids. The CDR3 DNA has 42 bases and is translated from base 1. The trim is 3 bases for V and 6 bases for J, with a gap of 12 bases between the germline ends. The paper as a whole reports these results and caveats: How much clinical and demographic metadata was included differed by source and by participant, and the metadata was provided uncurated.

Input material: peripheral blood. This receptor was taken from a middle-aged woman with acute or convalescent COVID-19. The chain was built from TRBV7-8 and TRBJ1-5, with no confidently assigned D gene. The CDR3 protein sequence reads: CASSFGDVSQPQHF. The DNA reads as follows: TGTGCCAGCAGCTTCGGGGATGTATCTCAGCCCCAGCATTTT.